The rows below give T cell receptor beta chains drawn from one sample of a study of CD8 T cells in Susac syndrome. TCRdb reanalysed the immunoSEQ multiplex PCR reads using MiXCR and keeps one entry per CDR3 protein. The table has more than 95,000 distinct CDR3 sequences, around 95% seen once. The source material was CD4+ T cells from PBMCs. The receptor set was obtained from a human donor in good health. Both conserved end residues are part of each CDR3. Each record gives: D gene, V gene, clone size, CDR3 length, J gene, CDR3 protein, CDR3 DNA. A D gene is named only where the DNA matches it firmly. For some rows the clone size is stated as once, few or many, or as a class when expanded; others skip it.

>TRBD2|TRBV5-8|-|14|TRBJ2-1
CASSPGLAVSEQFF
TGTGCCAGCAGCCCGGGACTAGCGGTTTCTGAGCAGTTCTTC
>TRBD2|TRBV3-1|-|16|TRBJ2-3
CASSQVGLAGGDTQYF
TGTGCCAGCAGCCAAGTAGGACTAGCGGGAGGTGATACGCAGTATTTT
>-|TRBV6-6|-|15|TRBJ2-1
CASRPGLSSYNEQFF
TGTGCCAGCAGGCCGGGACTCAGCTCCTACAATGAGCAGTTCTTC
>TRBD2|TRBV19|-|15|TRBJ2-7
CASSTLAGVGNEQYF
TGTGCCAGTAGTACGCTAGCGGGAGTCGGGAACGAGCAGTACTTC
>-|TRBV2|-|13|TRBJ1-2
CASPPPGNYGYTF
TGTGCCAGCCCCCCCCCGGGGAACTATGGCTACACCTTC
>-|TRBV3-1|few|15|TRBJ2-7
CASSSPGPSSYEQYF
TGTGCCAGCAGCTCGCCGGGTCCTAGCTCCTACGAGCAGTACTTC
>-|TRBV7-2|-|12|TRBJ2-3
CASSPPADTQYF
TGTGCCAGCAGCCCCCCGGCAGATACGCAGTATTTT
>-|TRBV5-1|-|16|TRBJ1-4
CASSLAAAGANEKLFF
TGCGCCAGCAGCTTGGCGGCGGCAGGGGCTAATGAAAAACTGTTTTTT
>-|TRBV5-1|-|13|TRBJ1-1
CASSLEGNTEAFF
TGCGCCAGCAGCTTGGAGGGGAACACTGAAGCTTTCTTT
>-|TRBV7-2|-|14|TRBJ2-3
CASSLVASEDTQYF
TGTGCCAGCAGCTTAGTGGCTAGCGAGGATACGCAGTATTTT